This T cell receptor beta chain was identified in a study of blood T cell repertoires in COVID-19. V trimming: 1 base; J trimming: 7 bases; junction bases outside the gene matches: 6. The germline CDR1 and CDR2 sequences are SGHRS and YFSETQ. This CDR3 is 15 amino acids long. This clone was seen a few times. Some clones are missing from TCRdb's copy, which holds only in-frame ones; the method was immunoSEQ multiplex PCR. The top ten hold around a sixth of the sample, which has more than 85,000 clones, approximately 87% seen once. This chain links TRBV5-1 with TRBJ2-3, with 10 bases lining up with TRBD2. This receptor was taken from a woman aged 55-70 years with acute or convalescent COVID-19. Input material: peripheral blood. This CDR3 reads CASSLTPSGSNTQYF. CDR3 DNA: TGCGCCAGCAGCTTGACGCCTAGCGGGAGCAATACGCAGTATTTT.